This T cell receptor beta chain was identified during a study of shared clonotypes between healthy human individuals. Study outcomes and limitations: In contrast to clonotypes shared by all four donors, non-shared clonotypes had lower generation probabilities. In a handful of donors, around 4.8% of naive CD4 clonotypes appeared in common.

Naive CD8 cells comprised CD45RO-negative, CCR7-positively selected cells, excluding terminally differentiated effector memory CD45RA+ cells. HIV-negative, healthy adults without recent acute infections or vaccinations were the donors. Adults of Caucasian background living in Nashville, Tennessee made up all donors. Assay: immunoSEQ multiplex PCR; the TCRdb copy retains only in-frame clones and omits some. The data hold roughly 770,000 clones, with around 96% observed a single time. A note on this clone: Its specificity is unknown.

Looked up from germline, CDR1 is MNHEY and CDR2 is SMNVEV (reference sequence). Trimming cost V 0 bases and J 9 bases, with 17 bases left between them. The length of the CDR3 is 15 residues. The sequence came from a man aged 25-45 years in good health. The specimen was naive CD8+ T cells sorted from blood. The rearrangement uses TRBV27 and TRBJ2-5; D call uncertain. Here the CDR3 reads CASSLSFYTNSAQYF. CDR3 coding DNA: TGTGCCAGCAGTTTATCGTTTTATACCAATTCGGCCCAGTACTTC.